These T cell receptor beta chains were read from a single sample in a study of T cells in Graves' hyperthyroidism and ophthalmopathy. TCRdb itself ran the multiplex PCR reads through MiXCR, one entry per CDR3 protein. The sample lists over 450,000 distinct CDR3 sequences; about an eighth were seen once. What was sequenced was blood. The receptors originated from a woman aged 18-30 years with Graves' hyperthyroidism. The CDR3 runs from the conserved cysteine through the conserved F or W. A D gene is named only where the DNA matches it firmly. Rows may omit the clone size; those that give it use once, few, many or a size class.

V gene	J gene	D gene	clone size	CDR3 DNA	CDR3 protein
TRBV27	TRBJ2-1	NA	NA	TGTGCCAGCAGCGGGGAGATCTCCTACAATGAGCAGTTCTTC	CASSGEISYNEQFF
TRBV5-1	TRBJ2-5	NA	few	TGCGCCAGCAGCTTCGCAGGTCCTCCAGAGGAGACCCAGTACTTC	CASSFAGPPEETQYF
TRBV6-1	TRBJ2-7	TRBD1	NA	TGTGCCAGCAGTGAAGGGACAGGGGGCACCTACGAGCAGTACTTC	CASSEGTGGTYEQYF
TRBV9	TRBJ1-2	NA	few	TGTGCCAGCAGCGTAGGCCGGCTCGACAATGGCTACACCTTC	CASSVGRLDNGYTF
TRBV27	TRBJ2-7	TRBD2	many	TGTGCCAGCAGTTTAGCGGGAGGGCACGACGAGCAGTACTTC	CASSLAGGHDEQYF
TRBV27	TRBJ2-1	TRBD2	many	TGTGCCAGCAGTTCGCGGACTAGCGGGACATACAATGAGCAGTTCTTC	CASSSRTSGTYNEQFF
TRBV5-1	TRBJ2-2	TRBD2	many	TGCGCCAGCAGCCTCAGACTAGCGGGACAAACGAACACCGGGGAGCTGTTTTTT	CASSLRLAGQTNTGELFF
TRBV7-3	TRBJ1-4	NA	many	TGTGCCAGCAGCCATTCCCAGGGGGAAAAACTGTTTTTT	CASSHSQGEKLFF
TRBV5-1	TRBJ2-5	TRBD1	few	TGCGCCAGCAGCACCGGGACAGTAAAGATCACCCAGTACTTC	CASSTGTVKITQYF
TRBV11-2	TRBJ2-5	TRBD2	NA	TGTGCCAGCAGCTTACAGACTAGCCCTCAAGAGACCCAGTACTTC	CASSLQTSPQETQYF
TRBV20-1	TRBJ2-5	NA	few	TGCAGTGCCCCCCGTGGGGTAGAGGGAGCAGAGACCCAGTACTTC	CSAPRGVEGAETQYF
TRBV7-3	TRBJ1-1	NA	many	TGTGCCAGCAGCTCGGGGCAGATGCACACTGAAGCTTTCTTT	CASSSGQMHTEAFF
TRBV12-3/TRBV12-4	TRBJ2-7	TRBD1	many	TGTGCCAGCAGAGCGGGACAGGGGGCTTCGTACGAGCAGTACTTC	CASRAGQGASYEQYF
TRBV19	TRBJ2-7	TRBD2	NA	TGTGCCAGTAGTTTATTCCGACCGACTAGCGGGGGAGACTACGAGCAGTACTTC	CASSLFRPTSGGDYEQYF
TRBV11-3	TRBJ1-2	NA	NA	NA	CASSFGQGNYGYAF
TRBV30	TRBJ2-2	NA	many	TGTGCCTGGACTCTATCTGGCACCGGGGAGCTGTTTTTT	CAWTLSGTGELFF
TRBV7-9	TRBJ2-2	NA	few	TGTGCCAGCAGCCCGTTCGCGGTTGACACCGGGGAGCTGTTTTTT	CASSPFAVDTGELFF
TRBV5-4	TRBJ1-4	NA	few	TGTGCCAGCAGCGCAGCTACAGGGAAAGCGGAAAAACTGTTTTTT	CASSAATGKAEKLFF